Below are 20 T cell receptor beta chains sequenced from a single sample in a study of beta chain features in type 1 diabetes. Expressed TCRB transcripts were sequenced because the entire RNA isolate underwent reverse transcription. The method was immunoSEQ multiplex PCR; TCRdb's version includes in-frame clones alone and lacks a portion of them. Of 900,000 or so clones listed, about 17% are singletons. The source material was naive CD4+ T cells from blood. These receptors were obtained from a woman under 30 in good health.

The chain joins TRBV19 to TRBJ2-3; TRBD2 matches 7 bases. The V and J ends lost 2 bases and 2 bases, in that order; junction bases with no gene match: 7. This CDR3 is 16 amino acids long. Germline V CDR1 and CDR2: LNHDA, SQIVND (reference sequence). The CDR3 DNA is TGTGCCAGTAGTATACGAGCGGGAAGACTCACAGATACGCAGTATTTT. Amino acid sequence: CASSIRAGRLTDTQYF.

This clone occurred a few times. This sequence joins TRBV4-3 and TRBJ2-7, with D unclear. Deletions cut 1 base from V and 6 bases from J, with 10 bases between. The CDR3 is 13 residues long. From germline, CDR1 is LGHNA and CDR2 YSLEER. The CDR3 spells CASSQVYGGEQYF. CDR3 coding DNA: TGCGCCAGCAGCCAAGTATACGGTGGCGAGCAGTACTTC.

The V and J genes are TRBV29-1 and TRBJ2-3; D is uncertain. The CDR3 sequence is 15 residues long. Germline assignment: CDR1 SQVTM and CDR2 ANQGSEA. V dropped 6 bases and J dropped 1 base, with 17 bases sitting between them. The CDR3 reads CSVGTYTFGTDTQYF. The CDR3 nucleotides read TGCAGCGTCGGTACATACACCTTCGGCACAGATACGCAGTATTTT.

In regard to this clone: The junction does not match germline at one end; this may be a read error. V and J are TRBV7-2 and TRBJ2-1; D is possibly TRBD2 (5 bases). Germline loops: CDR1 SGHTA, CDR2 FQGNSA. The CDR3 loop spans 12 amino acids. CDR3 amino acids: CASRSDFNVQFF. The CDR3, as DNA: TGTGCCAGCAGATCGGACTTCAATGTGCAGTTCTTC.

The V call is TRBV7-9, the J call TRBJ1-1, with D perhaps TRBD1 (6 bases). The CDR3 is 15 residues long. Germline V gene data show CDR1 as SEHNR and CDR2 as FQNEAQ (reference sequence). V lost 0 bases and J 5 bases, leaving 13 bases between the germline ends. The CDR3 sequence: CASSLAQGWGTEAFF. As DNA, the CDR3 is TGTGCCAGCAGCTTAGCGCAGGGGTGGGGGACTGAAGCTTTCTTT.

The CDR3 DNA follows: TGTGCCAGTAGGCATTCTCGTCGAGGCAGGCCCCTTGTGGAACCTTACGAGCAGTACTTC. Translated: CASRHSRRGRPLVEPYEQYF. The V gene is TRBV19, the J gene TRBJ2-7; D not certain. Trimming took off 6 bases at V and 4 bases at J, with 34 bases between the two ends. The CDR3 runs 20 residues. Germline lookup yields CDR1 LNHDA and CDR2 SQIVND (reference sequence). Supplemented by reference TRBV19 and TRBJ2-7, the full variable domain reads DGGITQSPKYLFRKEGQNVTLSCEQNLNHDAMYWYRQDPGQGLRLIYYSQIVNDFQKGDIAEGYSVSREKKESFPLTVTSAQKNPTAFYLCASRHSRRGRPLVEPYEQYFGPGTRLTVT.

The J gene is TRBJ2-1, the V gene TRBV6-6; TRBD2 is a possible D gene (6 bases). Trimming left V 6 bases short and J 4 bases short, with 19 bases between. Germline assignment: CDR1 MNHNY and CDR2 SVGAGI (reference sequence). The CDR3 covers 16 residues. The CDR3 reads CASRAGTAVRYNEQFF. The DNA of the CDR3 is TGTGCCAGCAGGGCAGGGACTGCCGTTCGGTACAATGAGCAGTTCTTC.

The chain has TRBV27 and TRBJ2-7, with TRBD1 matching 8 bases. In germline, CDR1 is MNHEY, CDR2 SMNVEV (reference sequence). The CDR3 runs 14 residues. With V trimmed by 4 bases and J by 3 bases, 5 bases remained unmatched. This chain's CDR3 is CASSSTGALYEQYF. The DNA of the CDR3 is TGTGCCAGCAGTTCGACAGGGGCGCTCTACGAGCAGTACTTC.

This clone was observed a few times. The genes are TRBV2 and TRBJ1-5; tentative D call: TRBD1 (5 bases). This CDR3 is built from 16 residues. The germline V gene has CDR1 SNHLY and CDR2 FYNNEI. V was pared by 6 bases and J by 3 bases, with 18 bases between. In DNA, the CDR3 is TGTGCCAGCAGCCCTAGAGTGAGGGGCCACAATCAGCCCCAGCATTTT. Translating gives CASSPRVRGHNQPQHF.

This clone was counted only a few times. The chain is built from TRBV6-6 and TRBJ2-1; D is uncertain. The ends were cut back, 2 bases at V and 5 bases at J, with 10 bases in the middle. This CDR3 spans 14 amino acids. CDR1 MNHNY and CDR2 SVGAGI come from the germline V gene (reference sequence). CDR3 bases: TGTGCCAGCAGTTACACTGGACGGAACAATGAGCAGTTCTTC. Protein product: CASSYTGRNNEQFF.

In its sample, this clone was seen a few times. In nucleotides, the CDR3 is TGTGCCAGCAGGACGGACAGGGGGGTTTATACGCAGTATTTT. It encodes CASRTDRGVYTQYF. The gene calls are TRBV6-6 and TRBJ2-3; 10 nucleotides align to TRBD1. Germline CDR1 is MNHNY and CDR2 is SVGAGI (reference sequence). The CDR3 is made up of 14 amino acids. Germline trimming cut 6 bases from V and 7 bases from J; bases unmatched to any gene: 7.

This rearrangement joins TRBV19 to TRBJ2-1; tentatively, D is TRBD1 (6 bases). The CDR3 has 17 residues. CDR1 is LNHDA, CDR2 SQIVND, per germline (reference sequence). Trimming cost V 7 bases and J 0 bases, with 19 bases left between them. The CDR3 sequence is CASKAGAPQSSYNEQFF. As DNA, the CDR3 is TGTGCCAGTAAGGCAGGGGCCCCTCAGAGCTCCTACAATGAGCAGTTCTTC.

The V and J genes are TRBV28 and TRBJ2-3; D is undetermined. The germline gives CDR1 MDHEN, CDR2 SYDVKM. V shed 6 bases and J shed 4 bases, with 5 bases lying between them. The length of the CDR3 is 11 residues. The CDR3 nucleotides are TGTGCCAGCAGATTGTCAGATACGCAGTATTTT. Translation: CASRLSDTQYF.

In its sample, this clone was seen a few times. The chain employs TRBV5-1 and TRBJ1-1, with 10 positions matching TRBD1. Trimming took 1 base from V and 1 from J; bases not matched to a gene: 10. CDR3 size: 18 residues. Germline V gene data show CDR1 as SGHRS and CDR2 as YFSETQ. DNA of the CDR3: TGCGCCAGCAGCTTGATCCCACCGACAGGGGGCTCGAACACTGAAGCTTTCTTT. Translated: CASSLIPPTGGSNTEAFF. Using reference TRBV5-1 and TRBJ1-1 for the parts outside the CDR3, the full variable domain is KAGVTQTPRYLIKTRGQQVTLSCSPISGHRSVSWYQQTPGQGLQFLFEYFSETQRNKGNFPGRFSGRQFSNSRSEMNVSTLELGDSALYLCASSLIPPTGGSNTEAFFGQGTRLTVV.

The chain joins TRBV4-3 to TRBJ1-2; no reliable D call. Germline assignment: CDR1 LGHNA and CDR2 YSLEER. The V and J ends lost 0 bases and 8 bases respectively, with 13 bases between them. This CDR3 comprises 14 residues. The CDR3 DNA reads TGCGCCAGCAGCCAAGAAACTCAAGTTGGCGGCTACACCTTC. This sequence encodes CASSQETQVGGYTF.

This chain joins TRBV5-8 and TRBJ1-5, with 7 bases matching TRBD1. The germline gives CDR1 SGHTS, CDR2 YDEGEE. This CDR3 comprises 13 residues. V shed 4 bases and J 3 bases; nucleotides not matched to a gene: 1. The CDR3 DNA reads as TGTGCCAGCAGCACAGGGGTCAATCAGCCCCAGCATTTT. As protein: CASSTGVNQPQHF. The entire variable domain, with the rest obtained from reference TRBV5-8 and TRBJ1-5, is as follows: EAGVTQSPTHLIKTRGQQATLRCSPISGHTSVYWYQQALGLGLQFLLWYDEGEERNRGNFPPRFSGRQFPNYSSELNVNALELEDSALYLCASSTGVNQPQHFGDGTRLSIL.

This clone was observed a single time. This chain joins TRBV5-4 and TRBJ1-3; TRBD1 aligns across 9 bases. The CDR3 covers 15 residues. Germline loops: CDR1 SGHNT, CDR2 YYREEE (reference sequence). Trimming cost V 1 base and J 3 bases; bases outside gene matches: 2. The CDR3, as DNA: TGTGCCAGCAGCTTGAAGGGACAGGGTGGAAACACCATATATTTT. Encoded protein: CASSLKGQGGNTIYF.

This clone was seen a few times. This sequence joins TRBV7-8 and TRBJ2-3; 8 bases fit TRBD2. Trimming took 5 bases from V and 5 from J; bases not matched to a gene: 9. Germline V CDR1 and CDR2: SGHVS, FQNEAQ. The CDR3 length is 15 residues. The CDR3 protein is CASSRMAGGEDTQYF. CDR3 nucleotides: TGTGCCAGCAGCAGAATGGCGGGAGGCGAAGATACGCAGTATTTT.

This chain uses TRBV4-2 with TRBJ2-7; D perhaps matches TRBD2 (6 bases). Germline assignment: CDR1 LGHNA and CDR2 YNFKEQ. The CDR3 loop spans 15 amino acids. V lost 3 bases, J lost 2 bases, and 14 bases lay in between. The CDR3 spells CASSQGPEGTYEQYF. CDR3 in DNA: TGTGCCAGCAGCCAGGGGCCGGAGGGAACCTACGAGCAGTACTTC.

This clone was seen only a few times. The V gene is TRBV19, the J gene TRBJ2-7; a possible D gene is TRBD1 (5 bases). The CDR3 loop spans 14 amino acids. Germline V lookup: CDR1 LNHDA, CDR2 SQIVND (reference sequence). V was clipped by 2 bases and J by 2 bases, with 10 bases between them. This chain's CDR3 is CASSIRGRAYEQYF. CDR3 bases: TGTGCCAGTAGTATAAGGGGTAGAGCCTACGAGCAGTACTTC.